A selection of T cell receptor beta chains follows, all from one sample in a study of blood T cells in healthy people across ages. From the 5' RACE reads, TCRdb called clonotypes with MiXCR, one entry per CDR3 protein. The sample consists of over a million distinct CDR3 sequences, around 39% of them appearing once. Material: blood. The receptors come from a woman younger than 30 in good health. The CDR3 runs from the conserved cysteine through the conserved F or W.

v_call	cdr3_aa
TRBV12-3/TRBV12-4	CASSLSLAGGANEQFF
TRBV3-1	CASSHISGIGNEQYF
TRBV20-1	CSARVAGAYEQYF
TRBV5-1	CASSYSQGPINYGYTF
TRBV28	CASEEGTGSGSHGYTF
TRBV3-1	CASQGNNSPLHF
TRBV3-1	CASSRRGVLDNEQFF
TRBV6-6	CASSDSGQDEQFF
TRBV24-1	CVGLERYEQYF
TRBV12-3/TRBV12-4	CASSFAGDGYTF
TRBV9	CASSPGGTGSTRGWGYTF
TRBV29-1	CSVDEAQETQYF
TRBV29-1	CSARPSSGGNQETQFF
TRBV5-1	CASSLNGQGAFATEAFF
TRBV9	CASSVHSRGGYNEQFF
TRBV7-3	CASTPDERKGSYNEQFF
TRBV12-3/TRBV12-4	CASSLGPFEQYF
TRBV27	CASRPPGQPGYTF
TRBV12-3/TRBV12-4	CASSLVAGSYTDTQYF
TRBV28	CASSRLAGDATYNEQFF
TRBV12-3/TRBV12-4	CARTSPSETELGNTIYF
TRBV28	CASSLSSAGFDYGYTF
TRBV9	CASSSEGRTDEQFF
TRBV20-1	CSATRLGYTEAFF
TRBV20-1	CSERQGGYGYTF
TRBV7-2	CASTETGYNEQYF
TRBV4-1	CASSQQMTAENIQYF
TRBV7-9	CASSFGGASNYGYTF
TRBV30	CAWSVSRVYEAFF
TRBV11-1	CASSLGTSAFSYEQYF
TRBV7-6	CASSLAIHPGTGDEQFF
TRBV20-1	CSVGDEQYF
TRBV12-1	CASKPIAGTSGPPKPGYNEQYF
TRBV20-1	CSAIGQGANMNYGYTF
TRBV18	CASSPFGPGDLYYTF
TRBV20-1	CSAPPKLYSGNNEQFF
TRBV29-1	CSVKGQGDQPQHF
TRBV7-9	CASSLSERESSYEQYF
TRBV6-2/TRBV6-3	CASSYSGQGLDEQYF
TRBV2	CATAGDRQETQYF
TRBV4-1	CASSQDGGGADHEQFF
TRBV7-3	CASSSGPQTGNTEAFF
TRBV20-1	CSAPQGGPTDTQYF
TRBV20-1	CSAQTPGQGALEQYF